A single sample is the source of the 20 T cell receptor beta chains below, sequenced in a study of CD8 T cells in Susac syndrome. RNA amounts of 0.5 to 1 ug underwent reverse transcription with random hexamers. TCRdb ran MiXCR on the immunoSEQ multiplex PCR reads and lists one entry per CDR3 protein. The profile shows 100,000 to 150,000 distinct CDR3 sequences, 90% to 95% of them singletons. The sample comprised CD8+ T cells from PBMCs. These receptors were collected from a human donor with Susac syndrome.

The chain couples TRBV12-3 or TRBV12-4 to TRBJ2-3; possibly TRBD1 for D (5 bases). Trimming removed 7 bases from V and 2 bases from J, with 16 bases in between. The length of the CDR3 is 15 residues. The CDR3 reads CASTPGMITTDTQYF. For the CDR3, the DNA is TGTGCCAGCACACCAGGGATGATAACCACAGATACGCAGTATTTT.

This clonotype has a single count. The rearrangement joins TRBV6-5 to TRBJ2-7; D not resolved. The length of the CDR3 is 13 residues. Trimming took 0 bases from V and 3 from J, leaving 6 bases between them. Germline V gene data show CDR1 as MNHEY and CDR2 as SVGAGI. This chain's CDR3 is CASSYSSRYEQYF. The CDR3 nucleotides are TGTGCCAGCAGTTACTCCTCGCGCTACGAGCAGTACTTC.

The CDR3 is CASSEVAGGLRETQYF. The CDR3 bases are TGTGCCAGCAGTGAAGTCGCAGGGGGATTGCGAGAGACCCAGTACTTC. The J gene is TRBJ2-5, the V gene TRBV2; 7 nucleotides line up with TRBD1. Per germline, CDR1 SNHLY and CDR2 FYNNEI. The CDR3 has 16 amino acids. Germline trimming cut 1 base from V and 4 bases from J; bases unmatched to any gene: 9.

This chain connects TRBV7-9 to TRBJ2-6, with D unclear. The CDR3 runs 11 residues. Per the germline V gene, CDR1 is SEHNR and CDR2 is FQNEAQ (reference sequence). CDR3 DNA sequence: TGTGATTCCTCTGGGGCCAACGTCCTGACTTTC. Translated, it gives CDSSGANVLTF.

The V and J genes are TRBV6-5 and TRBJ2-1, with D perhaps matching TRBD2 (6 bases). The length of the CDR3 is 13 residues. CDR1 MNHEY and CDR2 SVGAGI come from the germline V gene. V lost 0 bases, J lost 10 bases, and 10 bases lay in between. As DNA, the CDR3 is TGTGCCAGCAGTTACTCGATTGGGGGGGAGCAGTTCTTC. It yields the protein CASSYSIGGEQFF.

The sample holds one count of this clonotype. The J gene is TRBJ1-5, the V gene TRBV4-1, with 9 bases identical to TRBD1. The J segment lost 1 base and the V segment lost 2 bases, leaving 6 bases of the junction unmatched. The length of the CDR3 is 17 residues. Germline V gene sequence: CDR1 MGHRA, CDR2 YSYEKL. CDR3 nucleotides: TGCGCCAGCAGCCAATCACAGGGGGCGCCGAGCAATCAGCCCCAGCATTTT. Its protein product is CASSQSQGAPSNQPQHF.

The V and J genes are TRBV20-1 and TRBJ2-5, with D maybe TRBD1 (6 bases). The CDR3 sequence is 16 residues long. The V gene lost 3 bases and the J gene lost 4 bases, with 21 bases spanning the gap. The germline CDR1 and CDR2 sequences are DFQATT and SNEGSKA (reference sequence). As DNA, the CDR3 is TGCAGTGCTAGCTCCCCGACCAGGGGCCCGGGAGAGACCCAGTACTTC. This sequence encodes CSASSPTRGPGETQYF.

This chain uses TRBV29-1 with TRBJ2-7; D ambiguous. The CDR3 extends over 11 amino acids. V dropped 6 bases and J dropped 1 base, with 7 bases sitting between them. Germline V gives CDR1 SQVTM, CDR2 ANQGSEA. CDR3 protein: CSVVVSYEQYF. The CDR3 nucleotides are TGCAGCGTAGTGGTATCCTACGAGCAGTACTTC.

This chain uses TRBV6-2 or TRBV6-3 with TRBJ2-7; 8 positions agree with TRBD2. The germline V gene has CDR1 MNHEY and CDR2 SVGEGT. V trimming: 7 bases; J trimming: 2 bases; junction bases outside the gene matches: 7. There are 14 residues in the CDR3. This CDR3 reads CASILTSGAYEQYF. The CDR3 DNA sequence: TGTGCCAGCATTCTTACTAGCGGTGCCTACGAGCAGTACTTC.

The gene calls are TRBV7-9 and TRBJ1-2; D is uncertain. The germline gives CDR1 SEHNR, CDR2 FQNEAQ (reference sequence). Between the trimmed V and J ends, which lost 5 bases and 4 bases, there was a span of 14 bases. There are 14 residues in the CDR3. The DNA of the CDR3 is TGTGCCAGCAGCCCCGCTGAATCGGTCTATGGCTACACCTTC. This translates into CASSPAESVYGYTF. The full variable domain, with the rest looked up from reference TRBV7-9 and TRBJ1-2, is DTGVSQNPRHKITKRGQNVTFRCDPISEHNRLYWYRQTLGQGPEFLTYFQNEAQLEKSRLLSDRFSAERPKGSFSTLEIQRTEQGDSAMYLCASSPAESVYGYTFGSGTRLTVV.

The gene calls are TRBV2 and TRBJ1-2, with D possibly matching TRBD1 (5 bases). Germline V gives CDR1 SNHLY, CDR2 FYNNEI. CDR3 length equals 13 residues. V lost 3 bases and J lost 4, with 9 bases in between. Here the CDR3 reads CASSDLTVYGYTF. For the CDR3, the DNA is TGTGCCAGCAGTGACTTGACAGTCTATGGCTACACCTTC.

This clonotype was seen a single time. This chain joins TRBV30 and TRBJ2-1, with TRBD2 identical over 12 bases. J was trimmed by 6 bases and V by 3 bases; bases with no gene match: 3. This CDR3 spans 14 amino acids. Looked up from germline, CDR1 is GTSNPN and CDR2 is SVGIG (reference sequence). The CDR3 is CAWSASGRGNEQFF. The CDR3 nucleotides are TGTGCCTGGAGCGCTAGCGGGAGGGGCAATGAGCAGTTCTTC.

The V gene is TRBV7-2, the J gene TRBJ1-6, with TRBD1 identical over 7 bases. This CDR3 has 14 residues. Germline CDR1 SGHTA, CDR2 FQGNSA. Unmatched junction bases numbered 4, after V lost 5 bases and J lost 6 bases. CDR3 sequence reads: CASSPRDSNSPLHF. As DNA, the CDR3 is TGTGCCAGCAGCCCTCGGGACAGTAATTCACCCCTCCACTTT.

The chain links TRBV7-8 to TRBJ2-7; D assignment may be TRBD1 or TRBD2 (5 bases each). The CDR3 consists of 13 residues. Trimming took off 2 bases at V and 5 bases at J, with 10 bases between the two ends. CDR1 and CDR2 (germline): SGHVS, FQNEAQ. CDR3 residues: CASSLWGRDEQYF. The DNA of the CDR3 is TGTGCCAGCAGCTTATGGGGACGGGACGAGCAGTACTTC.

This sequence joins TRBV12-3 or TRBV12-4 and TRBJ2-5; the D gene is possibly TRBD2 (6 bases). Trimming pared 5 bases from V and 4 bases from J, leaving 17 bases between. This CDR3 contains 15 residues. DNA of the CDR3: TGTGCCAGCAGTCCCCTCGGAGGGGCCGGAGAGACCCAGTACTTC. It yields the protein CASSPLGGAGETQYF.

With regard to this clonotype: The junction and the germline gene differ at one end; a read error may be behind it. The chain has TRBV14 and TRBJ2-3; no clear D gene. Germline loops: CDR1 SGHDN, CDR2 FVKESK. The CDR3 length is 13 residues. Here the CDR3 DNA reads TGTGCCAGCAACCAAGGACCCACAGATACGCAGTATTTT. This translates into CASNQGPTDTQYF.

V usage is TRBV5-1 and J usage is TRBJ2-7, with D unresolved. The CDR3 extends over 12 amino acids. The germline V gene encodes CDR1 SGHRS and CDR2 YFSETQ. V lost 4 bases to trimming and J lost 6 bases, with 11 bases between them. In DNA, the CDR3 is TGCGCCAGCAGCCTCTCTTACGGCGAGCAGTACTTC. Protein product: CASSLSYGEQYF.

This clonotype is a singleton in its sample. V is TRBV23-1 and J is TRBJ1-5; 11 bases map to TRBD1. TRBV23-1 is an ORF; its function is uncertain. Trimming took 1 base from V and 0 from J; bases not matched to a gene: 11. CDR3 size: 20 residues. The CDR3 coding sequence is TGCGCCAGCAGTCAATGGGTCGGGACAGGGGGTGAGAATAGCAATCAGCCCCAGCATTTT. Translated, it gives CASSQWVGTGGENSNQPQHF.

The V call is TRBV9, the J call TRBJ1-1; D might be TRBD1 (5 bases). CDR1 is SGDLS and CDR2 is YYNGEE in the germline V gene. V was trimmed by 0 bases and J by 4 bases, leaving 13 bases between them. The CDR3 has 15 residues. For the CDR3, the DNA is TGTGCCAGCAGCGTAGTCGAGGGGCCTGTCACTGAAGCTTTCTTT. Its translation: CASSVVEGPVTEAFF.

This rearrangement joins TRBV5-6 to TRBJ2-1; no firm D call. Trimming stripped 1 base from V and 5 bases from J, with 7 bases between. The CDR3 spans 13 residues. The V gene's germline CDR1 is SGHDT and CDR2 YYEEEE. The CDR3 DNA follows: TGTGCCAGCAGCTTGAGACTGAACAATGAGCAGTTCTTC. Translation gives CASSLRLNNEQFF. Using reference TRBV5-6 and TRBJ2-1 for the parts outside the CDR3, the full variable domain is DAGVTQSPTHLIKTRGQQVTLRCSPKSGHDTVSWYQQALGQGPQFIFQYYEEEERQRGNFPDRFSGHQFPNYSSELNVNALLLGDSALYLCASSLRLNNEQFFGPGTRLTVL.